The rows below give T cell receptor beta chains drawn from one sample of a study of shared clonotypes between healthy human individuals. The repertoire was sequenced with immunoSEQ multiplex PCR; TCRdb's copy has only in-frame clones and lacks some. The sample consists of some 1,100,000 clones, approximately 80% of them appearing once. Specimen: memory CD4+ T cells from PBMCs. Receptor source: a man younger than 35 in good health. Some clones in this sample may be carry-over from other donors' samples. The CDR3 runs from the conserved cysteine through the conserved F or W. D genes are given only for firm matches. Clone size, where shown, is once, few, many, or a class for clones that have expanded.

j_call d_call clone_size v_call cdr3_nt cdr3_aa
TRBJ1-1 . . TRBV6-5 TGTGCCACCTCCCTGACTCGGACGAACACTGAAGCTTTCTTT CATSLTRTNTEAFF
TRBJ1-2 . many TRBV28 TGTGCCAGCACCACCCCCACAGGGATCCATGGCTACACCTTC CASTTPTGIHGYTF
TRBJ2-1 TRBD2 . TRBV30 TGTGCCTGGAGTGGACTAGCGGGGCGAATTGGTGAGCAGTTCTTC CAWSGLAGRIGEQFF
TRBJ2-5 . . TRBV10-3 TGTGCCATCGCGACCGAACCGCAAGAGACCCAGTACTTC CAIATEPQETQYF
TRBJ2-7 . . TRBV27 TGTGCCAGCAGTTTACAAATTGGGCACCGCTCCTACGAGCAGTACTTC CASSLQIGHRSYEQYF
TRBJ2-3 TRBD1 . TRBV4-3 TGCGCCAGCAGCCAGGATACGACAGGGGGTTATGCAGATACGCAGTATTTT CASSQDTTGGYADTQYF
TRBJ2-7 . . TRBV2 TGTGCCAGCAGGCAGAATAGAGGGGTATACGAGCAGTACTTC CASRQNRGVYEQYF
TRBJ1-1 . . TRBV2 TGTGCCAGCAGTGCGGCAGGCTACATGAACACTGAAGCTTTCTTT CASSAAGYMNTEAFF
TRBJ1-1 TRBD1 once TRBV28 TGTGCCAGCAGTTCCCCGACAGGGGGAAACACTGAAGCTTTCTTT CASSSPTGGNTEAFF
TRBJ1-2 . . TRBV5-1 TGCGCCAGCAGCTCGGGAGCGGCATCCTATGGCTACACCTTC CASSSGAASYGYTF
TRBJ1-1 . . TRBV19 TGTGCCAGTAGTATAGGGGCGGATGCTTTCTTT CASSIGADAFF
TRBJ2-7 . . TRBV21-1 TGTGCCAGCAGCAAAAGGTCCTACGAGCAGTACTTC CASSKRSYEQYF
TRBJ2-5 TRBD2 . TRBV5-4 TGTGCCAGCAGCTTGGCCAGCGGGAAAGAGACCCAGTACTTC CASSLASGKETQYF
TRBJ2-7 TRBD1 . TRBV29-1 TGCAGCGTTGTCGACAGGGCTATCTACGAGCAGTACTTC CSVVDRAIYEQYF
TRBJ1-2 . . TRBV7-9 TGTGCCAGCAGCTTAATGCCTTTCGGAAGTTATGGCTACACCTTC CASSLMPFGSYGYTF
TRBJ1-2 . . TRBV7-2 TGTGCCAGCAGCTTAAATAACTATGGCTACACCTTC CASSLNNYGYTF
TRBJ2-5 . few TRBV4-2 TGTGCCAGCAGCCAAGCTCTAACCAACTTTAAAATAGAGACCCAGTACTTC CASSQALTNFKIETQYF
TRBJ1-4 . . TRBV28 TGTGCCAGCAGTCCCCGGGGGGGCGTGGAAAAACTGTTTTTT CASSPRGGVEKLFF
TRBJ2-7 TRBD2 . TRBV19 TGTGCCAGTAGTATTCGTTTTCTTGCGACGCCCGGGACTAGCGGAACAGACTCCTACGAGCAGTACTTC CASSIRFLATPGTSGTDSYEQYF
TRBJ2-1 TRBD1 . TRBV28 TGTGCCAGCAGAAGGGACAGGGAGGGTTGGGGGATCTTC CASRRDREGWGIF
TRBJ1-1 . . TRBV19 TGTGCCAGCCGGGAGGGGCTTGGCACTGAAGCTTTCTTT CASREGLGTEAFF
TRBJ1-1 . . TRBV9 TGTGCCAGCAGCGTAGCTCGGACGGGGCCCGAAGCTTTCTTT CASSVARTGPEAFF
TRBJ2-7 TRBD1 . TRBV4-1 TGCGCCAGCAGCCAAGGTTGGGTGTCGGACAGGGGAAGGAAAAGCTCCTACGAGCAGTACTTC CASSQGWVSDRGRKSSYEQYF
TRBJ2-7 . . TRBV11-2 TGTGCCAGCAGCTTAGTGTCGAACTACGAGCAGTACTTC CASSLVSNYEQYF
TRBJ2-3 . . TRBV28 TGTGCCAGCAGTCCTGACAGGTTGGGAGATACGCAGTATTTT CASSPDRLGDTQYF
TRBJ2-1 . . TRBV6-6 TGTGCCAGTCCAGGTTATGGTGAGCAGTTCTTC CASPGYGEQFF
TRBJ1-2 . many TRBV19 TGTGCCAGTAGTATGGGGAACAGTGCCCTGGGGAACTATGGCTACACCTTC CASSMGNSALGNYGYTF